Following are 22 T cell receptor beta chains from one sample sequenced in a study of yellow fever vaccine responses in identical twins. From the RT-PCR reads, TCRdb called clonotypes with MiXCR, one entry per CDR3 protein. The sample has hundreds of distinct CDR3 sequences, around 74% seen once. The input for sequencing was T cells from blood (PBMCs), unsorted or a sorted subset (not recorded which), taken before or after yellow fever vaccination (not recorded which). All receptors derive from a female donor who received the yellow fever vaccine.

The chain has TRBV28 and TRBJ2-7, with TRBD2 matching 8 bases. V shed 1 base and J 5 bases; nucleotides not matched to a gene: 7. Germline lookup yields CDR1 MDHEN and CDR2 SYDVKM. CDR3 length: 15 amino acids. CDR3 bases: TGTGCCAGCAGTTTATATGGGCTAGCGGGTCACGAGCAGTACTTC. Translating gives CASSLYGLAGHEQYF.

This chain connects TRBV19 to TRBJ2-1, with D tentatively TRBD2 (6 bases). This CDR3 region has 17 residues. Germline CDR1 LNHDA, CDR2 SQIVND (reference sequence). V was shortened by 5 bases and J by 0 bases, with 17 bases between the two germline ends. The CDR3 region is CASSPSLALSSYNEQFF. The CDR3, as DNA: TGTGCCAGTAGTCCTAGTCTAGCGTTAAGCTCCTACAATGAGCAGTTCTTC.

This clonotype was recorded once. V and J are TRBV4-1 and TRBJ2-7; the match to TRBD2 covers 8 bases. V trimming: 2 bases; J trimming: 5 bases; junction bases outside the gene matches: 8. From germline, CDR1 is MGHRA and CDR2 YSYEKL. The CDR3 loop spans 15 amino acids. The CDR3 DNA reads as TGCGCCAGCAGCCAAACTAGCGGAGGGTCCGACGAGCAGTACTTC. This gives the protein CASSQTSGGSDEQYF.

The V call is TRBV11-1, the J call TRBJ2-2; 9 nucleotides match TRBD2. The CDR3 spans 16 residues. With V trimmed by 2 bases and J by 4 bases, 5 bases remained unmatched. CDR1 SGHAT and CDR2 FQDESV come from the germline V gene (reference sequence). The CDR3: CASSLPGGRVTGELFF. The CDR3 bases are TGTGCCAGCAGCTTACCCGGCGGGAGGGTCACCGGGGAGCTGTTTTTT.

The gene calls are TRBV10-2 and TRBJ2-3; 7 bases are shared with TRBD1. Germline V gives CDR1 WSHSY, CDR2 SAAADI. This CDR3 comprises 13 residues. Germline trimming cut 6 bases from V and 6 bases from J; bases unmatched to any gene: 6. The chain's CDR3 is CASSQGEKDTQYF. The DNA for the CDR3 is TGCGCCAGCAGCCAGGGGGAGAAGGATACGCAGTATTTT.

The chain joins TRBV4-2 to TRBJ2-5; perhaps TRBD1 as D (6 bases). Trimming stripped 4 bases from V and 5 bases from J, with 20 bases between. The CDR3 is 16 amino acids. The germline V gene has CDR1 LGHNA and CDR2 YNFKEQ. The CDR3 DNA reads as TGTGCCAGCAGCCCCATTTTGATGGGGGCATCGGAGACCCAGTACTTC. Translated: CASSPILMGASETQYF.

The chain joins TRBV4-2 to TRBJ2-7, with 7 bases fitting TRBD2. CDR1 LGHNA and CDR2 YNFKEQ come from the germline V gene. The J segment lost 0 bases and the V segment lost 0 bases, leaving 2 bases of the junction unmatched. The CDR3 spans 15 residues. This CDR3 reads CASSQDRGSSYEQYF. CDR3 nucleotides: TGTGCCAGCAGCCAAGATCGCGGGAGCTCCTACGAGCAGTACTTC.

This clonotype was picked up a small number of times. The rearrangement links TRBV11-2 to TRBJ1-1; TRBD1 matches at 7 bases. The germline gives CDR1 SGHAT, CDR2 FQNNGV. The junction had 12 bases not matched to a gene; V was cut back by 4 bases and J by 1 base. This CDR3 has 17 amino acids. The CDR3 DNA follows: TGTGCCAGCAGCTCCCTGTTGACAGGGCTGGAGAACACTGAAGCTTTCTTT. This encodes CASSSLLTGLENTEAFF.

The J gene is TRBJ2-1, the V gene TRBV30; 7 nucleotides line up with TRBD2. The CDR3 is 13 amino acids. Germline CDR1 is GTSNPN and CDR2 is SVGIG (reference sequence). With 3 bases clipped from V and 9 bases from J, the junction kept 8 bases outside the gene matches. The chain's CDR3 is CAWRELANGEQFF. In DNA, the CDR3 is TGTGCCTGGAGGGAACTAGCGAACGGTGAGCAGTTCTTC.

V gene TRBV4-1 combines with J gene TRBJ2-5; 8 nucleotides agree with TRBD1. This CDR3 has 16 residues. Germline V gives CDR1 MGHRA, CDR2 YSYEKL. Trimming cost V 4 bases and J 1 base; bases outside gene matches: 8. The chain's CDR3 is CASSPPGGASQETQYF. The CDR3, as DNA: TGCGCCAGCAGCCCCCCAGGGGGCGCTAGCCAAGAGACCCAGTACTTC.

This clonotype was detected only a few times. The chain recombines TRBV6-5 with TRBJ2-6; D uncertain. The CDR3 covers 15 residues. Looked up from germline, CDR1 is MNHEY and CDR2 is SVGAGI. V shed 2 bases and J shed 0 bases, with 5 bases lying between them. CDR3 residues: CASSYVLSGANVLTF. The CDR3 DNA follows: TGTGCCAGCAGTTACGTCCTCTCTGGGGCCAACGTCCTGACTTTC.

There are a few counts of this clonotype. The genes are TRBV13 and TRBJ2-7; TRBD2 is a possible D gene (6 bases). The V end lost 6 bases, the J end lost 5 bases, and 20 bases lay between the germline ends. This CDR3 has 15 amino acids. Germline values: CDR1 PRHDT, CDR2 FYEKMQ (reference sequence). The CDR3 coding sequence is TGTGCCAGCAGGCTAGGAGGAGGGCGGCTACACGAGCAGTACTTC. This encodes CASRLGGGRLHEQYF. The full variable domain, its missing parts supplied by reference TRBV13 and TRBJ2-7, is AAGVIQSPRHLIKEKRETATLKCYPIPRHDTVYWYQQGPGQDPQFLISFYEKMQSDKGSIPDRFSAQQFSDYHSELNMSSLELGDSALYFCASRLGGGRLHEQYFGPGTRLTVT.

As DNA, the CDR3 is TGCGCCAGCAGTCTCCTCCCAGCCGCTTTCTTT. It encodes CASSLLPAAFF. This sequence joins TRBV23-1 and TRBJ1-1; D not certain. TRBV23-1 falls under the ORF class, with uncertain function. Trimming pared 4 bases from V and 11 bases from J, leaving 11 bases between. The CDR3 consists of 11 residues.

The gene calls are TRBV10-3 and TRBJ2-5; 14 nucleotides match TRBD2. The germline CDR1 and CDR2 sequences are ENHRY and SYGVKD. With V trimmed by 2 bases and J by 5 bases, 7 bases remained unmatched. This CDR3 contains 17 residues. CDR3 nucleotide sequence: TGTGCCATCAGTGAGGACTCGGGACTAGCGGGAGTGGAGACCCAGTACTTC. Amino acid sequence: CAISEDSGLAGVETQYF.

This chain uses TRBV11-1 with TRBJ2-1; 7 nucleotides match TRBD2. From germline, CDR1 is SGHAT and CDR2 FQDESV (reference sequence). The J segment lost 4 bases and the V segment lost 5 bases, leaving 2 bases of the junction unmatched. The CDR3 has 13 residues. The CDR3 region has the DNA TGTGCCAGCAGCAGTAGCGGGTACAATGAGCAGTTCTTC. Residues: CASSSSGYNEQFF.

This sequence joins TRBV4-1 and TRBJ2-7; D is unresolved. CDR1 and CDR2 from the germline V gene are MGHRA and YSYEKL. The germline V and J ends were trimmed by 0 bases and 3 bases, with 12 bases remaining between them. This CDR3 is built from 15 residues. This chain's CDR3 is CASSQDRVAYYEQYF. The CDR3 DNA sequence: TGCGCCAGCAGCCAAGATCGGGTTGCGTACTACGAGCAGTACTTC.

By sample share, this clonotype is hyperexpanded. The genes are TRBV6-6 and TRBJ1-1; D perhaps matches TRBD1 (6 bases). Trimming removed 4 bases at V and 1 base at J, with 7 bases between. The CDR3 consists of 13 residues. CDR1 and CDR2 (germline): MNHNY, SVGAGI (reference sequence). In DNA, the CDR3 is TGTGCCAGCAGTTTGACAGGGAACACTGAAGCTTTCTTT. Its translation is CASSLTGNTEAFF.

The sample holds a few counts of this clonotype. This chain links TRBV20-1 with TRBJ1-2; 9 bases line up with TRBD1. From germline, CDR1 is DFQATT and CDR2 SNEGSKA (reference sequence). Losses at the gene ends were 0 bases for V and 3 bases for J; bases not matched to a gene: 5. The CDR3 loop spans 15 amino acids. The DNA for the CDR3 is TGCAGTGCTAGAGAACGGGACAGGGAGTACTATGGCTACACCTTC. It yields the protein CSARERDREYYGYTF.

The chain carries TRBV3-1 and TRBJ2-4, with D possibly being TRBD2 (6 bases). The CDR3 has 14 residues. The ends were cut back, 8 bases at V and 0 bases at J, with 11 bases in the middle. Germline lookup yields CDR1 LGHDT and CDR2 YNNKEL (reference sequence). CDR3 coding DNA: TGTGCCAGCGGGACTCAACTAGCCAAAAACATTCAGTACTTC. This sequence encodes CASGTQLAKNIQYF.

J is TRBJ2-1 and V is TRBV6-5, with 11 nucleotides matching TRBD2. This CDR3 region has 16 residues. The ends lost 0 bases at V and 2 bases at J; junction bases unmatched: 0. Germline CDR1 and CDR2: MNHEY and SVGAGI. CDR3 loop: CASSYSTSGTYNEQFF. The CDR3 nucleotides are TGTGCCAGCAGTTACTCGACTAGCGGGACCTACAATGAGCAGTTCTTC.

The gene calls are TRBV24-1 and TRBJ2-3; 9 nucleotides align to TRBD1. From germline, CDR1 is KGHDR and CDR2 SFDVKD. The CDR3 runs to 15 residues. J was trimmed by 6 bases and V by 4 bases; bases with no gene match: 7. CDR3: CATSDGDREVDTQYF. The DNA for the CDR3 is TGTGCCACCAGTGACGGGGACAGGGAGGTTGATACGCAGTATTTT.

The gene calls are TRBV6-4 and TRBJ2-1; D is tentatively TRBD1 or TRBD2 (5 bases each). Germline V CDR1 and CDR2: MRHNA, SNTAGT. Between the trimmed V and J ends, which lost 0 bases and 4 bases, there was a span of 10 bases. The CDR3 extends over 15 amino acids. CDR3 bases: TGTGCCAGCAGTGACTCTCCCGGGGCTTACAATGAGCAGTTCTTC. Translated: CASSDSPGAYNEQFF.